This section outlines one T cell receptor (beta chain) sequence together with its context. The clone's antigen remains unknown. Per-base qualities were not stored, and no clone one base away is much larger. Deletion took 0 bases off V and 7 bases off J, with a span of 16 bases between the germline ends. The CDR3 measures 16 amino acids from cysteine to phenylalanine. The entry retains the CDR3 DNA only, 48 bases that are in frame from base 1. The germline V gene encodes CDR1 LGHNA and CDR2 YSLEER. The data were taken from a study of blood T cell repertoires in COVID-19 (dated by TCRdb to 2018 to 2020). As for the study more broadly: Collaborator samples came from the United States, Italy and Spain and covered acute and convalescent phases of COVID-19. The prospective study material was composed of cDNA or gDNA derived from T cells, B-cell-depleted T cells, or PBMCs. Deeply sampled blood TCRbeta repertoires from subjects exposed to, actively infected with, or recovered from COVID-19 were included in the dataset. A freely available public database, intended as a resource for researchers studying the immune response to SARS-CoV-2, is where the repertoires were released. The samples were drawn from the first 160 participants of the ongoing ImmuneRACE study and from more than 1,000 subjects provided by 6 global collaborators. Sample metadata almost always included a de-identified subject ID, COVID-19 status, age in years and sex. Where available, HLA class I and class II types were obtained from metadata supplied by the sample provider rather than from assay-based typing. What the study reported, not specific to this receptor: The quantity of clinical and demographic metadata differed by source and by participant and was supplied without curation.

Participants in the prospective study were enrolled through a virtual design, were aged about 18 to 90 years, and lived in approximately 25 United States geographic areas. In the prospective study, cohorts were assigned on the basis of participant-reported clinical history obtained from a screening survey and a study questionnaire. ImmuneRACE Cohort 3 recovered participants were defined by two consecutive negative NP/OP PCR tests, healthcare professional clearance, or symptom resolution. Mobile phlebotomists in the prospective study collected whole blood, serum and a nasopharyngeal or oropharyngeal swab from every participant. Participants in the prospective study had the option to provide additional blood draws and questionnaires over a 2-month period. Before DNA extraction, prospective study blood samples were shipped either frozen or at room temperature. The immunoSEQ Assay, a bias-controlled multiplex PCR, was used to amplify TCRbeta CDR3 regions from genomic DNA. In the source study's methods: Nucleated cell counts per sample were estimated from amplification of reference gene primers within the assay. Sequence reads were collapsed and filtered to measure the absolute abundance of every unique TCRbeta CDR3 rearrangement. For each sample, productive Simpson clonality was calculated by taking the square root of Simpson's diversity index across productive rearrangements. Sourced from immuneACCESS, this table was stored by TCRdb with only in-frame sequences that have V and J called. A share of the clones is absent; for the studies checked, an unresolved V gene accounts for under half, and the remainder has no known explanation. V, J and clone size derive from that table, while D and trimming were established from the DNA sequence. This sample lists around 300,000 clones; more than 80% were detected once. Roughly 1.1% of the sample lies in the top ten.

The receptor comes from a woman aged 25 to 39 who had recovered from COVID-19. The V and J genes are TRBV4-3 and TRBJ2-1, with a tentative D gene TRBD1 over 6 matching bases. Sequenced: PBMCs or T cells enriched from blood (not recorded which). The CDR3 sequence is CASSQDPQGSSNEQFF. DNA sequence: TGCGCCAGCAGCCAAGACCCACAGGGAAGCTCGAATGAGCAGTTCTTC.